This T cell receptor beta chain appears in the sequencing data of a study of blood T cell repertoires in COVID-19. Study-wide context: T cells, B-cell-depleted T cells, or PBMCs provided the cDNA or gDNA that served as material.

Per the authors' pipeline: From reference gene primer amplification, estimates of nucleated cell counts were derived. TCRdb keeps only in-frame clones here, not all; method: immunoSEQ multiplex PCR. V and J calls and clone size are as listed in that table; D and trimming were resolved from the DNA. Of over 200,000 clones listed, about 83% are singletons. V was trimmed by 10 bases and J by 6 bases, leaving 18 bases between them. The germline CDR1 and CDR2 sequences are MNHEY and SVGAGI. This CDR3 comprises 13 residues. This clone showed up just once. The sequence came from a woman between 25 and 40 years old with COVID-19, enrolled during active disease. The rearrangement links TRBV6-5 to TRBJ2-5; D possibly corresponds to TRBD2 (5 bases). The sequenced sample was peripheral blood. In nucleotides, the CDR3 is TGTGCCACCATCGACGGGGTTTCACAGACCCAGTACTTC. Protein sequence: CATIDGVSQTQYF.